These 19 T cell receptor beta chains share one sample of origin, sequenced in a study of persistence of HIV-infected CD4 T cells. This was the immunoSEQ version 4 assay in survey mode. Only in-frame clones appear in the TCRdb table, and some are missing; sequencing was by immunoSEQ multiplex PCR. In the table there are roughly 41,000 clones, approximately 90% of which are singletons. Nonspecific anti-CD3/anti-CD28 bead stimulation represents the broad CD4+ T cell repertoire. CD4+ T cells upregulating both CD40 ligand and CD69 were sorted as responding cells. These receptors lack a known antigen. Source: CD4+ T cells sorted from PBMCs after approximately 19-hour stimulation, taken from a patient who received antiretroviral therapy. These receptors were taken from an adult man with HIV who was CMV-seropositive.

This sequence joins TRBV28 and TRBJ1-1; D uncertain. There are 13 residues in the CDR3. V was clipped by 7 bases and J by 0 bases, with 9 bases between them. Germline V gene lookup returns CDR1 MDHEN and CDR2 SYDVKM. CDR3 residues: CASTPQMNTEAFF. CDR3 bases: TGTGCCAGCACCCCTCAGATGAACACTGAAGCTTTCTTT.

A remark on this clone: Distinct nucleotide sequences in the sample also encode this CDR3. V and J are TRBV30 and TRBJ1-1, with unresolved D. Germline loops: CDR1 GTSNPN, CDR2 SVGIG (reference sequence). The CDR3 runs to 11 residues. V lost 6 bases and J lost 1, with 6 bases in between. CDR3 coding DNA: TGTGCCTGTGAAAGGAACACTGAAGCTTTCTTT. Amino acid sequence: CACERNTEAFF.

This clone was observed once. This chain joins TRBV2 and TRBJ2-4, with 7 bases identical to TRBD1. J was trimmed by 7 bases and V by 6 bases; bases with no gene match: 15. This CDR3 is built from 16 residues. Germline values: CDR1 SNHLY, CDR2 FYNNEI. The DNA for the CDR3 is TGTGCCAGCAGCCGAAAAAGGGACAGCGACATGAACATTCAGTACTTC. Encoded protein: CASSRKRDSDMNIQYF.

The chain employs TRBV27 and TRBJ1-2, with D possibly TRBD1 on 5 matching bases. V gave up 1 base and J gave up 8 bases, with 11 bases separating them. Per the germline V gene, CDR1 is MNHEY and CDR2 is SMNVEV (reference sequence). CDR3 length: 13 residues. In DNA, the CDR3 is TGTGCCAGCAGTTTATTCAGGGTTGGCGGCTACACCTTC. Translation: CASSLFRVGGYTF.

The chain links TRBV3-1 (or the pseudogene TRBV3-2) to TRBJ1-6; 10 bases align to TRBD1. With V trimmed by 7 bases and J by 8 bases, 5 bases remained unmatched. CDR1 is LGHDT, CDR2 YNNKEL, per germline (reference sequence). This CDR3 contains 14 residues. This chain's CDR3 is CASTRGTGDSPLHF. Here the CDR3 DNA reads TGTGCCAGCACCAGGGGGACAGGGGATTCACCCCTCCACTTT.

The J gene is TRBJ2-7, the V gene TRBV5-6; possibly TRBD2 for D (7 bases). The germline gives CDR1 SGHDT, CDR2 YYEEEE. The CDR3 contains 14 residues. V was trimmed by 4 bases and J by 4 bases, leaving 15 bases between them. As DNA, the CDR3 is TGTGCCAGCAGCGCCCAGGGGAGGGAGTACGAGCAGTACTTC. The encoded protein is CASSAQGREYEQYF. Looking up the rest from reference TRBV5-6 and TRBJ2-7 gives the full variable domain: DAGVTQSPTHLIKTRGQQVTLRCSPKSGHDTVSWYQQALGQGPQFIFQYYEEEERQRGNFPDRFSGHQFPNYSSELNVNALLLGDSALYLCASSAQGREYEQYFGPGTRLTVT.

The gene calls are TRBV4-3 and TRBJ2-7, with 7 bases that match TRBD1. CDR1 and CDR2 from the germline V gene are LGHNA and YSLEER. This CDR3 comprises 15 residues. Trimming took 5 bases from V and 3 from J; bases not matched to a gene: 10. The CDR3 bases are TGCGCCAGCAGCGAAAGTAACAGGGGAATCTACGAGCAGTACTTC. It yields the protein CASSESNRGIYEQYF.

The chain has TRBV19 and TRBJ2-6; 8 bases match TRBD1. Germline lookup yields CDR1 LNHDA and CDR2 SQIVND (reference sequence). The CDR3 runs to 15 residues. Trimming took 6 bases from V and 1 from J; bases not matched to a gene: 2. The CDR3 bases are TGTGCCAGTAGCTACAGGGGGTCTGGGGCCAACGTCCTGACTTTC. It encodes CASSYRGSGANVLTF.

The CDR3: CASSQAPGGGNTIYF. For the CDR3, the DNA is TGCGCCAGCAGCCAAGCGCCAGGGGGTGGGAACACCATATATTTT. The J gene is TRBJ1-3, the V gene TRBV4-1, with 7 positions matching TRBD1. Germline values: CDR1 MGHRA, CDR2 YSYEKL. V shed 1 base, J shed 7 bases, and the junction held 7 bases outside the gene matches. The CDR3 is made up of 15 amino acids.

The genes are TRBV19 and TRBJ2-3; possibly TRBD2 for D (6 bases). There are 15 residues in the CDR3. Deletions cut 6 bases from V and 1 base from J, with 14 bases between. Germline loops: CDR1 LNHDA, CDR2 SQIVND (reference sequence). CDR3 loop: CASSRGEAGTDTQYF. CDR3 sequence (DNA): TGTGCCAGTAGCCGAGGGGAGGCGGGCACAGATACGCAGTATTTT.

A few counts support this clone. This chain's CDR3 is CASSQEEGRYNSPLHF. CDR3 nucleotide sequence: TGCGCCAGCAGCCAAGAAGAGGGACGCTATAATTCACCCCTCCACTTT. The chain links TRBV4-1 to TRBJ1-6, with a weak D call TRBD1 (5 bases). Germline CDR1 is MGHRA and CDR2 is YSYEKL. This CDR3 has 16 amino acids. V was pared by 0 bases and J by 3 bases, with 9 bases between.

CDR3 region: CATSRGQGDHYEQYF. Written as DNA, the CDR3 is TGTGCCACCAGCCGAGGACAGGGGGACCACTACGAGCAGTACTTC. V is TRBV15 and J is TRBJ2-7; TRBD1 matches 10 bases. This CDR3 contains 15 residues. Looked up from germline, CDR1 is LNHNV and CDR2 is YYDKDF (reference sequence). The trim removed 5 bases at V and 3 bases at J, leaving 7 bases unmatched.

In this sample, this clone turned up a few times. The gene calls are TRBV7-2 and TRBJ1-5, with D possibly matching TRBD1 (6 bases). The length of the CDR3 is 15 residues. Trimming cost V 9 bases and J 1 base, with 16 bases left between them. CDR1 and CDR2 from the germline V gene are SGHTA and FQGNSA. In DNA form, the CDR3 reads TGTGCCAGTCAACTAAACAGGGCAAGCAATCAGCCCCAGCATTTT. It is translated as CASQLNRASNQPQHF.

This chain joins TRBV3-1 (or the pseudogene TRBV3-2) and TRBJ2-4; 11 nucleotides match TRBD2. Germline CDR1 LGHDT, CDR2 YNNKEL (reference sequence). V trimming: 6 bases; J trimming: 6 bases; junction bases outside the gene matches: 7. This CDR3 has 15 residues. The CDR3 nucleotides read TGTGCCAGCAGACTGTCTAGCGGGAGGCTAAACATTCAGTACTTC. Amino acids: CASRLSSGRLNIQYF.

The J gene is TRBJ1-3, the V gene TRBV3-1 (or the pseudogene TRBV3-2), with D uncertain. V dropped 1 base and J dropped 0 bases, with 13 bases sitting between them. The CDR3 has 17 amino acids. From germline, CDR1 is LGHDT and CDR2 YNNKEL (reference sequence). CDR3 sequence reads: CASSQGQVGFSGNTIYF. DNA for the CDR3: TGTGCCAGCAGCCAAGGTCAGGTGGGGTTCTCTGGAAACACCATATATTTT.

The gene calls are TRBV4-3 and TRBJ2-1; 11 bases are a match to TRBD2. There are 21 residues in the CDR3. The germline V gene has CDR1 LGHNA and CDR2 YSLEER. V lost 1 base, J lost 1 base, and 15 bases stayed unmatched. CDR3 sequence: CASSQASVAGGPVKSYNEQFF. The CDR3, as DNA: TGCGCCAGCAGCCAAGCTTCGGTAGCGGGAGGGCCTGTTAAGTCCTACAATGAGCAGTTCTTC.

This clone was seen a few times. This chain links TRBV18 with TRBJ1-1, with TRBD1 as a possible D gene (6 bases). The CDR3 has 15 residues. Germline CDR1 KGHSH, CDR2 LQKENI. Trimming removed 2 bases at V and 4 bases at J, with 14 bases between. CDR3 in amino acids: CASSPGEQGRTEAFF. CDR3 nucleotides: TGTGCCAGCTCACCAGGGGAGCAGGGGCGCACTGAAGCTTTCTTT.

This chain uses TRBV30 with TRBJ1-2; 11 bases line up with TRBD1. The CDR3 has 16 residues. CDR1 and CDR2 from the germline V gene are GTSNPN and SVGIG (reference sequence). V trimming: 3 bases; J trimming: 3 bases; junction bases outside the gene matches: 9. The CDR3 bases are TGTGCCTGGAGGGCCCGGACAGGGGGCTTTTACTATGGCTACACCTTC. It is translated as CAWRARTGGFYYGYTF.

The gene calls are TRBV20-1 and TRBJ2-2; TRBD1 is a possible D gene (6 bases). Trimming stripped 3 bases from V and 6 bases from J, with 11 bases between. There are 13 residues in the CDR3. CDR1 and CDR2 (germline): DFQATT, SNEGSKA (reference sequence). The CDR3 protein is CSASPGHSGELFF. The CDR3 DNA reads as TGCAGTGCTAGTCCGGGACACTCCGGGGAGCTGTTTTTT.